These 13 T cell receptor beta chains came from one sample sequenced in a study of blood T cell repertoires in COVID-19. The assay was immunoSEQ multiplex PCR, and TCRdb's table has in-frame clones only and misses some. The data show under 150,000 clones, 84% seen once. The sequenced sample was PBMCs or T cells enriched from blood (not recorded which). The receptors come from a man aged 45-60 years in a cohort exposed to, infected with or recovered from COVID-19 (not recorded which).

This chain joins TRBV7-9 and TRBJ2-1; 8 positions match TRBD2. Trimming at V came to 4 bases and at J to 2 bases, leaving 4 bases not matched to a gene. Germline CDR1 is SEHNR and CDR2 is FQNEAQ (reference sequence). This CDR3 contains 15 residues. Written as DNA, the CDR3 is TGTGCCAGCAGCTATAGCGGGGACCCCTACAATGAGCAGTTCTTC. Translated, it gives CASSYSGDPYNEQFF.

This rearrangement joins TRBV24-1 to TRBJ1-1; no reliable D call. Trimming pared 3 bases from V and 4 bases from J, leaving 8 bases between. Per the germline V gene, CDR1 is KGHDR and CDR2 is SFDVKD. There are 13 residues in the CDR3. The CDR3 loop reads CATSDPGRTEAFF. In DNA, the CDR3 is TGTGCCACCAGTGATCCCGGTCGCACTGAAGCTTTCTTT.

This chain uses TRBV9 with TRBJ1-1; the D gene is possibly TRBD1 (5 bases). Germline V CDR1 and CDR2: SGDLS, YYNGEE. The CDR3 has 14 amino acids. Trimming took off 0 bases at V and 3 bases at J, with 9 bases between the two ends. The CDR3 loop is CASSVGGDYTEAFF. The CDR3 region has the DNA TGTGCCAGCAGCGTAGGGGGGGATTACACTGAAGCTTTCTTT.

The V and J genes are TRBV2 and TRBJ2-5; the match to TRBD2 covers 14 bases. The CDR3 extends over 16 amino acids. From germline, CDR1 is SNHLY and CDR2 FYNNEI. Unmatched junction bases numbered 6, after V lost 6 bases and J lost 3 bases. The CDR3 bases are TGTGCCAGCAGCGGCTTGGGACTAGCGGGGGAAGAGACCCAGTACTTC. This translates into CASSGLGLAGEETQYF. The full variable domain, completed using reference TRBV2 and TRBJ2-5, is EPEVTQTPSHQVTQMGQEVILRCVPISNHLYFYWYRQILGQKVEFLVSFYNNEISEKSEIFDDQFSVERPDGSNFTLKIRSTKLEDSAMYFCASSGLGLAGEETQYFGPGTRLLVL.

V gene TRBV7-2 combines with J gene TRBJ2-7, with 7 positions matching TRBD1. Germline CDR1 SGHTA, CDR2 FQGNSA. The CDR3 contains 16 residues. J gave up 0 bases and V 5 bases, and 10 bases lay outside the gene matches. Here the CDR3 reads CASSVTGAIHSYEQYF. CDR3 DNA: TGTGCCAGCAGCGTCACAGGGGCCATACACTCCTACGAGCAGTACTTC.

Note on this clone: Other DNA sequences from this sample encode an identical CDR3 as well. The rearrangement joins TRBV19 to TRBJ1-2; maybe TRBD1 (6 bases). V gave up 5 bases and J gave up 8 bases, with 12 bases separating them. This CDR3 is built from 12 residues. Germline CDR1 is LNHDA and CDR2 is SQIVND (reference sequence). The CDR3 spells CASSEQGSGYTF. CDR3 DNA sequence: TGTGCCAGTAGTGAACAGGGTTCCGGCTACACCTTC.

The chain uses TRBV18 and TRBJ1-6; 8 bases fit TRBD1. Trimming cost V 2 bases and J 7 bases; bases outside gene matches: 10. This CDR3 region has 17 residues. CDR1 and CDR2 (germline): KGHSH, LQKENI. CDR3 sequence reads: CASSPYSGQGLNSPLHF. CDR3 nucleotide sequence: TGTGCCAGCTCACCATATTCCGGACAGGGATTAAATTCACCCCTCCACTTT.

The chain has TRBV18 and TRBJ2-5; perhaps TRBD2 as D (6 bases). The CDR3 is 13 residues long. Germline CDR1 KGHSH, CDR2 LQKENI. Trimming took 2 bases from V and 4 from J, leaving 8 bases between them. CDR3 sequence (DNA): TGTGCCAGCTCACCAGGGGGAGGAGAGACCCAGTACTTC. This gives the protein CASSPGGGETQYF.

The chain employs TRBV28 and TRBJ2-1; 7 bases are a match to TRBD1. Trimming at V came to 6 bases and at J to 0 bases, leaving 8 bases not matched to a gene. CDR1 and CDR2 (germline): MDHEN, SYDVKM. The CDR3 runs to 16 residues. CDR3 DNA sequence: TGTGCCAGCAGCTCCCCGGACAGGAGCTCCTACAATGAGCAGTTCTTC. It codes for CASSSPDRSSYNEQFF.

The rearrangement links TRBV19 to TRBJ2-5; D gene unclear. Germline-derived CDR1 and CDR2 are LNHDA and SQIVND (reference sequence). The V end lost 4 bases, the J end lost 5 bases, and 11 bases lay between the germline ends. The CDR3 has 13 amino acids. As DNA, the CDR3 is TGTGCCAGTAGTACACATGGAGTGGAGACCCAGTACTTC. Translation gives CASSTHGVETQYF.

This rearrangement joins TRBV21-1 to TRBJ2-5; TRBD2 is the table's D call, not checked against the DNA. TRBV21-1 constitutes a pseudogene. The length of the CDR3 is 15 residues. In nucleotides, the CDR3 is TGTGCCAGCAGCAATCAGGACTTAACCTGGGGGACCCAGTACTTC. Its translation: CASSNQDLTWGTQYF.

The chain is built from TRBV19 and TRBJ2-3; D gene uncertain. Germline assignment: CDR1 LNHDA and CDR2 SQIVND (reference sequence). V lost 3 bases and J 4 bases, leaving 5 bases between the germline ends. The CDR3 length is 12 residues. CDR3 nucleotide sequence: TGTGCCAGTAGTATGAGAGCAGATACGCAGTATTTT. Protein: CASSMRADTQYF.

This chain links TRBV7-9 with TRBJ1-1; D is unclear. Per germline, CDR1 SEHNR and CDR2 FQNEAQ (reference sequence). V lost 5 bases and J 4 bases, leaving 14 bases between the germline ends. This CDR3 is 14 amino acids long. CDR3 in DNA: TGTGCCAGCAGCCCTGCCGGGTCGGGCACTGAAGCTTTCTTT. Its protein is CASSPAGSGTEAFF.